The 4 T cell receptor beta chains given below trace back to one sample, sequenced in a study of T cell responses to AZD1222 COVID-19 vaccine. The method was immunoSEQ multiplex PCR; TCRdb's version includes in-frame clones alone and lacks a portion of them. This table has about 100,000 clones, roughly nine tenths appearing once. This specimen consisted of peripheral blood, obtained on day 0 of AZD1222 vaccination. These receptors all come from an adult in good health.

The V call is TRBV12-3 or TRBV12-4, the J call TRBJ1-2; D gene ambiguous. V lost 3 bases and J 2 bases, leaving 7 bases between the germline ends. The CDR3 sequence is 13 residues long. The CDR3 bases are TGTGCCAGCAGTTTGGTACAGAACTATGGCTACACCTTC. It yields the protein CASSLVQNYGYTF.

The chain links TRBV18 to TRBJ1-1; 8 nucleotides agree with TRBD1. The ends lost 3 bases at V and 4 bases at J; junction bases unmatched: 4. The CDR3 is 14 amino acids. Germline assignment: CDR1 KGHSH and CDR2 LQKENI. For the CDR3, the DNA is TGTGCCAGCTCACCCGGACAGGGTGGCACTGAAGCTTTCTTT. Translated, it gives CASSPGQGGTEAFF.

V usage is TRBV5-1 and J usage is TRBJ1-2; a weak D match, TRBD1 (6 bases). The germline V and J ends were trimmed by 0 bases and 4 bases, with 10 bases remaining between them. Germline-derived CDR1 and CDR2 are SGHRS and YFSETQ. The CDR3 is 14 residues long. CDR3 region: CASSLATGTYGYTF. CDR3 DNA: TGCGCCAGCAGCTTGGCCACAGGGACCTATGGCTACACCTTC.

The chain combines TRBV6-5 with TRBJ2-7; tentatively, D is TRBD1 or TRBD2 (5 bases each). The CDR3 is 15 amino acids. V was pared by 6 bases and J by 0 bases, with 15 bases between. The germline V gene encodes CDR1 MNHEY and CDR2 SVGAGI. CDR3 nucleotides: TGTGCCAGCAGAGCCGGGACGGCTAGCTCCTACGAGCAGTACTTC. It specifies CASRAGTASSYEQYF.